The clone carrying this T cell receptor beta chain showed up just once. Its antigen remains unidentified. Only in-frame clones appear in the TCRdb table, and some are missing; sequencing was by immunoSEQ multiplex PCR. The sample consists of roughly 63,000 clones, approximately 90% of them appearing once. The CDR3 length is 17 residues. V shed 5 bases, J shed 1 base, and the junction held 7 bases outside the gene matches. Looked up from germline, CDR1 is LNHDA and CDR2 is SQIVND (reference sequence). This sample was taken from a study of OX40 agonist ivuxolimab in advanced cancers. Overall study: Every patient in dose escalation had hepatocellular carcinoma, melanoma, renal cell or head and neck cancer. Anti-PD-1, anti-PD-L1 or anti-CTLA-4 therapy given earlier was allowed, and around 40% had some. The mean age was roughly 60 years, ranging from 23 to 79, with around four fifths of participants male. Findings of the study overall: Doses of 0.1 to 3.0 mg/kg were accompanied by clonal expansion of CD4+ and CD8+ blood T cells by week 6.

The source material was CD4+ or CD8+ T cells sorted from blood, sampled in a trial of the OX40 agonist ivuxolimab. This chain uses TRBV19 with TRBJ1-5, with 11 bases matching TRBD1. The clonotype originates from an adult with an advanced solid tumor such as melanoma, head and neck, liver or kidney cancer. The CDR3 region is CASSDLGQGASNQPQHF. CDR3 nucleotides: TGTGCCAGTAGTGACCTAGGACAGGGGGCGAGCAATCAGCCCCAGCATTTT.